One T cell receptor (beta chain) is described in this entry. Its antigen remains unidentified. This record belongs to a study of cytomegalovirus exposure and HLA in healthy donors. The donors, nominally healthy at sampling, likely had unrecorded immune exposures. Broader study findings: In a later analysis, TCR association rates varied by HLA locus: DRB1 most, HLA-C fewest. Researchers reportedly found TCR beta sequences accurately predicted most subjects' HLA-A and HLA-B alleles.

The CDR3 runs to 11 residues. Trimming took 6 bases from V and 9 from J, leaving 9 bases between them. The germline V gene encodes CDR1 WNHNN and CDR2 SYGVQD (reference sequence). The PCR ran on 60 Vbeta and 13 Jbeta primers. Method: immunoSEQ multiplex PCR; TCRdb's copy keeps in-frame clones and lacks some. This sample has tens of thousands of clones, with about 73% found just once. Sequencing was done on a sample of PBMCs. This TCR came from a woman aged 45 to 65 in good health and CMV-seropositive. This sequence joins TRBV10-1 and TRBJ2-1, with a possible D match to TRBD2 (6 bases). The CDR3 spells CASSGGAEQFF. CDR3 DNA sequence: TGCGCCAGCAGCGGGGGAGCTGAGCAGTTCTTC.